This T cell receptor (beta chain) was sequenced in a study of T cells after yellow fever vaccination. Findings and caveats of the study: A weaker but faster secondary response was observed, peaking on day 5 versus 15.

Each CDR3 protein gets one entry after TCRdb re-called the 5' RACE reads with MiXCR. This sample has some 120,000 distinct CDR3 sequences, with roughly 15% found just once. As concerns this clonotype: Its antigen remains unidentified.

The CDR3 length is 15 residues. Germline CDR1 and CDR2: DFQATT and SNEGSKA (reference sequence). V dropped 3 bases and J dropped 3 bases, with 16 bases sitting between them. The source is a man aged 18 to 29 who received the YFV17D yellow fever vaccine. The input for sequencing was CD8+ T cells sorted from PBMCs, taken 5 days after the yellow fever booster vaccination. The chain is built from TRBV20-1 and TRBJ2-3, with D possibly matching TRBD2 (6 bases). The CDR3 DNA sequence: TGCAGTGCTAGGACGGGACTCATAAGGACAGATACGCAGTATTTT. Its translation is CSARTGLIRTDTQYF.